This T cell receptor beta chain was recovered during a study of T cell repertoires in cytomegalovirus infection. Looking at the study overall: Public TCR beta signatures marked donors with CMV infection and the matching HLA. Findings of the study overall: The ex vivo response showed dominance by HLA-C-restricted CMV-specific TCR beta clonotypes.

This clonotype was seen more than once but under ten times. The antigen is not known. Trimming took off 1 base at V and 6 bases at J, with 15 bases between the two ends. The CDR3 is 16 amino acids. Germline V gives CDR1 LGHNT, CDR2 FRNRAP. TCRdb used MiXCR to reprocess the reads, holding one entry per CDR3 protein. Of 900,000 to 950,000 distinct CDR3 sequences listed, roughly 31% are singletons. The source was cultured CD8+ T cells from PBMCs, collected from culture after CMV antigen stimulation. The sequence came from a human donor in good health (CMV status not recorded). Some clones in this sample may be carry-over from other donors' samples. The rearrangement uses TRBV12-5 and TRBJ1-4; D possibly corresponds to TRBD1 (5 bases). This CDR3 reads CASGLDRGSIYEKLFF. CDR3 nucleotide sequence: TGTGCTAGTGGTTTGGATCGGGGCAGCATCTATGAAAAACTGTTTTTT.